A single sample is the source of the 13 T cell receptor beta chains below, sequenced in a study of radiotherapy plus CTLA-4 blockade in lung cancer. Profiling relied on immunoSEQ multiplex PCR, and the TCRdb table lists in-frame clones only, not all of them. The table has around 72,000 clones, 78% seen once. Source: peripheral blood, taken from a patient treated with radiotherapy plus ipilimumab. The source is a human donor with non-small cell lung cancer who had a complete response to radiotherapy plus ipilimumab.

The rearrangement links TRBV10-1 to TRBJ1-3; D not resolved. The V end was cut by 2 bases, the J end by 4 bases, with 9 bases between. Germline V gene sequence: CDR1 WNHNN, CDR2 SYGVQD (reference sequence). The CDR3 length is 14 residues. CDR3 in DNA: TGCGCCAGCAGTGAGGCCCTAGGAGGAAACACCATATATTTT. Translating it yields CASSEALGGNTIYF.

The rearrangement links TRBV19 to TRBJ2-3; no definite D call. CDR1 and CDR2 from the germline V gene are LNHDA and SQIVND (reference sequence). Trimming took off 6 bases at V and 0 bases at J, with 1 base between the two ends. CDR3 length: 11 residues. CDR3 bases: TGTGCCAGTAGAAGCACAGATACGCAGTATTTT. Protein sequence: CASRSTDTQYF.

This chain links TRBV18 with TRBJ2-1; the D gene is possibly TRBD1 (6 bases). Trimming cost V 3 bases and J 1 base, with 7 bases left between them. CDR1 is KGHSH and CDR2 is LQKENI in the germline V gene. The CDR3 loop spans 14 amino acids. The CDR3 protein is CASSPDRSYNEQFF. The CDR3 DNA follows: TGTGCCAGCTCACCCGACAGGTCCTACAATGAGCAGTTCTTC.

The chain couples TRBV2 to TRBJ2-5, with D possibly called TRBD1 or TRBD2 (5 bases each). The CDR3 extends over 13 amino acids. The germline V and J ends were trimmed by 4 bases and 5 bases, with 11 bases remaining between them. Germline CDR1 is SNHLY and CDR2 is FYNNEI. This CDR3 is CASSGDGLETQYF. As DNA, the CDR3 is TGTGCCAGCAGTGGGGACGGCCTCGAGACCCAGTACTTC.

The sample holds a few counts of this clone. This chain connects TRBV7-9 to TRBJ1-2; D remains ambiguous. V was trimmed by 4 bases and J by 8 bases, leaving 20 bases between them. The CDR3 runs 15 residues. The germline gives CDR1 SEHNR, CDR2 FQNEAQ (reference sequence). CDR3 DNA: TGTGCCAGCAGCTGGGGTGTTGAGGGCACGGGCGGCTACACCTTC. Protein product: CASSWGVEGTGGYTF.

The chain links TRBV6-5 to TRBJ2-3; D is unresolved. This CDR3 spans 13 amino acids. CDR1 MNHEY and CDR2 SVGAGI come from the germline V gene. V shed 8 bases and J shed 1 base, with 10 bases lying between them. The CDR3, as DNA: TGTGCCAGCTCCCAGACCCGCACAGATACGCAGTATTTT. This translates into CASSQTRTDTQYF.

J is TRBJ2-5 and V is TRBV11-3; a weak D match, TRBD1 (5 bases). Per germline, CDR1 SGHNT and CDR2 YENEEA. V was trimmed by 3 bases and J by 5 bases, leaving 13 bases between them. The CDR3 is 14 amino acids. CDR3 DNA: TGTGCCAGCAGCTTGGGGCAGGCTTGGGAGACCCAGTACTTC. Its translation is CASSLGQAWETQYF.

The rearrangement links TRBV7-6 to TRBJ2-2, with TRBD1 as a possible D gene (5 bases). This CDR3 has 16 amino acids. V was shortened by 1 base and J by 5 bases, with 14 bases between the two germline ends. Germline V gives CDR1 SGHVS, CDR2 FNYEAQ. The DNA of the CDR3 is TGTGCCAGCAGCTTAGTGGAGACCCCAGGGACCGGGGAGCTGTTTTTT. It yields the protein CASSLVETPGTGELFF. The whole variable domain, remainder taken from reference TRBV7-6 and TRBJ2-2, is GAGVSQSPRYKVTKRGQDVALRCDPISGHVSLYWYRQALGQGPEFLTYFNYEAQQDKSGLPNDRFSAERPEGSISTLTIQRTEQRDSAMYRCASSLVETPGTGELFFGEGSRLTVL.

The CDR3 DNA is TGTGCCAGCCGTCCCTCAACGAACACCGGGGAGCTGTTTTTT. Protein: CASRPSTNTGELFF. V and J are TRBV25-1 and TRBJ2-2; D call uncertain. Germline CDR1 MGHDK, CDR2 SYGVNS. Trimming removed 8 bases at V and 0 bases at J, with 10 bases between. The CDR3 consists of 14 residues.

This clone was recorded once. The rearrangement links TRBV4-3 to TRBJ1-1; D may be TRBD1 (6 bases). V lost 4 bases and J lost 1, with 19 bases in between. Per germline, CDR1 LGHNA and CDR2 YSLEER. The CDR3 contains 17 residues. The CDR3 loop reads CASSRALEGTQNTEAFF. The CDR3 coding sequence is TGCGCCAGCAGCCGGGCCCTGGAGGGGACACAGAACACTGAAGCTTTCTTT.

V gene TRBV6-6 combines with J gene TRBJ2-3; 7 bases map to TRBD1. Trimming cost V 5 bases and J 1 base; bases outside gene matches: 6. Germline V gene data show CDR1 as MNHNY and CDR2 as SVGAGI (reference sequence). The CDR3 is 15 amino acids. The CDR3 nucleotides read TGTGCCAGCAGTGACCCCGGGACAGGCACAGATACGCAGTATTTT. It encodes CASSDPGTGTDTQYF.

V gene TRBV7-9 combines with J gene TRBJ2-3; no reliable D call. Trimming took off 1 base at V and 2 bases at J, with 7 bases between the two ends. The CDR3 contains 14 residues. CDR1 is SEHNR and CDR2 is FQNEAQ in the germline V gene (reference sequence). CDR3 coding DNA: TGTGCCAGCAGCTTAGTTGGGGTCACAGATACGCAGTATTTT. Translation gives CASSLVGVTDTQYF.

The V call is TRBV10-1, the J call TRBJ2-5; D possibly matches TRBD1 or TRBD2 (5 bases each). CDR3 length: 14 amino acids. Per the germline V gene, CDR1 is WNHNN and CDR2 is SYGVQD (reference sequence). Between the trimmed V and J ends, which lost 4 bases and 4 bases, there was a span of 13 bases. DNA of the CDR3: TGCGCCAGCAGTGGAGGGGACGTTGGAGAGACCCAGTACTTC. It specifies CASSGGDVGETQYF.